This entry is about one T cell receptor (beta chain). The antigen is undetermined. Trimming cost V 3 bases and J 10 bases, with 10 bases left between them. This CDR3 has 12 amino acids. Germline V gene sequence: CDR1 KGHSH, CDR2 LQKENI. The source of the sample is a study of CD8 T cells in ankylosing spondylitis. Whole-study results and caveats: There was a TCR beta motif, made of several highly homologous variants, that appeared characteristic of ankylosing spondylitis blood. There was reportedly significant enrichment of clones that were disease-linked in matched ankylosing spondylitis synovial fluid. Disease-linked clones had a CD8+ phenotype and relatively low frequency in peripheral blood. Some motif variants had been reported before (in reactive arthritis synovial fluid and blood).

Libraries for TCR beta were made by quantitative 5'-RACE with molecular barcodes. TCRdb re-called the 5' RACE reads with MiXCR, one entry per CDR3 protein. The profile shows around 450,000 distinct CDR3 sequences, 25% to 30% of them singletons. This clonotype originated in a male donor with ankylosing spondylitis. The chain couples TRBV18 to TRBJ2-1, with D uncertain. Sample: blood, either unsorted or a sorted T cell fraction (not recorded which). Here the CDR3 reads CASSPTSGEQFF. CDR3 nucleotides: TGTGCCAGCTCACCTACCTCCGGGGAGCAGTTCTTC.